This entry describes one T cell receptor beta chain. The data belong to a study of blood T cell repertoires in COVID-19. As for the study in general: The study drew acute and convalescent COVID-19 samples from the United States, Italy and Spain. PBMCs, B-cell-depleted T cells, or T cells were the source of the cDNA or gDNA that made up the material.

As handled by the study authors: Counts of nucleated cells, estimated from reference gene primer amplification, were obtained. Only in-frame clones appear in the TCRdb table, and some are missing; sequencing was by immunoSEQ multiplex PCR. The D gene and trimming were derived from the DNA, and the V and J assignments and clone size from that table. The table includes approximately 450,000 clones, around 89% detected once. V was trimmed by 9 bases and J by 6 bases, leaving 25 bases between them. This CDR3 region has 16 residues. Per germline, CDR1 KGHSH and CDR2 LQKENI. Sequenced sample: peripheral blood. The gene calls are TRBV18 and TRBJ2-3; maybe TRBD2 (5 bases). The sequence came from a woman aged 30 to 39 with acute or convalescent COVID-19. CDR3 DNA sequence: TGTGCCAGTCGGGGAAGCTGGCTCCCCGGGAAGGATACGCAGTATTTT. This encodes CASRGSWLPGKDTQYF.